The 25 T cell receptor beta chains below all came from one sample that was sequenced in a study of cytomegalovirus exposure and HLA in healthy donors. PCR employed 60 Vbeta and 13 Jbeta primers. The protocol was immunoSEQ multiplex PCR, while the TCRdb copy is restricted to in-frame clones and leaves out a portion. The table lists about 170,000 clones, around 74% of them singletons, with 3% to 3.5% in the top ten. Sequenced input: PBMCs. The receptors come from a female donor in good health and CMV-seronegative.

This sequence joins TRBV6-6 and TRBJ2-4; D possibly corresponds to TRBD2 (6 bases). CDR1 MNHNY and CDR2 SVGAGI come from the germline V gene (reference sequence). Trimming left V 7 bases short and J 9 bases short, with 13 bases between. The CDR3 is made up of 12 amino acids. CDR3 sequence: CASNPGGTIQYF. The CDR3 DNA reads as TGTGCCAGCAATCCAGGCGGGACCATTCAGTACTTC.

J is TRBJ2-7 and V is TRBV19; 7 positions match TRBD2. The CDR3 runs 12 residues. From germline, CDR1 is LNHDA and CDR2 SQIVND (reference sequence). The V and J ends lost 3 bases and 7 bases, in that order; junction bases with no gene match: 3. CDR3 DNA sequence: TGTGCCAGTAGTATGAGAGCGGGGGAGCAGTACTTC. As protein: CASSMRAGEQYF.

V is TRBV29-1 and J is TRBJ1-2, with D hard to call. The CDR3 contains 12 residues. Per germline, CDR1 SQVTM and CDR2 ANQGSEA. Trimming shortened V by 4 bases and J by 0 bases, and 6 bases separated the two germline ends. The chain's CDR3 is CSVAGTNYGYTF. DNA for the CDR3: TGCAGCGTTGCGGGGACTAACTATGGCTACACCTTC.

This clone was seen once. V and J are TRBV27 and TRBJ1-2, with D possibly matching TRBD1 (6 bases). Germline lookup yields CDR1 MNHEY and CDR2 SMNVEV (reference sequence). This CDR3 comprises 16 residues. The germline V and J ends were trimmed by 3 bases and 2 bases, with 16 bases remaining between them. The CDR3: CASSFGVQGLNYGYTF. DNA of the CDR3: TGTGCCAGCAGTTTCGGAGTGCAGGGGCTAAACTATGGCTACACCTTC.

V and J are TRBV7-2 and TRBJ1-1, with 7 bases identical to TRBD1. In germline, CDR1 is SGHTA, CDR2 FQGNSA. J gave up 1 base and V 1 base, and 6 bases lay outside the gene matches. This CDR3 is built from 16 residues. CDR3 nucleotide sequence: TGTGCCAGCAGCTTAGTTTGGACAGGCCCGAACACTGAAGCTTTCTTT. Its protein product is CASSLVWTGPNTEAFF.

CDR3 sequence: CASSTTVNTGELFF. CDR3 nucleotides: TGTGCCAGTAGTACGACAGTGAACACCGGGGAGCTGTTTTTT. The rearrangement links TRBV19 to TRBJ2-2; maybe TRBD1 (5 bases). This CDR3 contains 14 residues. CDR1 is LNHDA and CDR2 is SQIVND in the germline V gene (reference sequence). Trimming left V 4 bases short and J 1 base short, with 7 bases between.

This clone was observed a single time. This rearrangement joins TRBV7-2 to TRBJ1-6; D is perhaps TRBD1 (6 bases). CDR1 SGHTA and CDR2 FQGNSA come from the germline V gene. This CDR3 has 15 amino acids. V dropped 5 bases and J dropped 9 bases, with 17 bases sitting between them. CDR3 in DNA: TGTGCCAGCAGCCCTTCCGGGGGGCAGAGTTCACCCCTCCACTTT. Its protein product is CASSPSGGQSSPLHF.

The genes are TRBV5-1 and TRBJ2-7; D might be TRBD1 (6 bases). The V gene's germline CDR1 is SGHRS and CDR2 YFSETQ. Between the trimmed V and J ends, which lost 2 bases and 7 bases, there was a span of 10 bases. The CDR3 sequence is 12 residues long. This CDR3 reads CASSFTGKEQYF. The CDR3 coding sequence is TGCGCCAGCAGCTTTACAGGGAAAGAGCAGTACTTC.

The rearrangement links TRBV10-3 to TRBJ2-1; TRBD2 matches 13 bases. Looked up from germline, CDR1 is ENHRY and CDR2 is SYGVKD. CDR3 size: 16 residues. The trim removed 0 bases at V and 12 bases at J, leaving 8 bases unmatched. The CDR3 DNA reads TGTGCCATCAGTGAGTCGGCACTAGCGGGAGGGTATGTGCAGTTCTTC. Translation: CAISESALAGGYVQFF.

V is TRBV4-3 and J is TRBJ2-7; D possibly corresponds to TRBD2 (5 bases). Trimming took off 4 bases at V and 3 bases at J, with 10 bases between the two ends. This CDR3 has 13 residues. Looked up from germline, CDR1 is LGHNA and CDR2 is YSLEER. This CDR3 reads CASSRGLDYEQYF. The DNA for the CDR3 is TGCGCCAGCAGCCGAGGGTTGGACTACGAGCAGTACTTC.

The rearrangement uses TRBV5-1 and TRBJ2-3; the D gene is possibly TRBD1 (6 bases). V gave up 9 bases and J gave up 0 bases, with 11 bases separating them. The CDR3 has 13 amino acids. CDR1 SGHRS and CDR2 YFSETQ come from the germline V gene. CDR3 DNA: TGCGCCACCGGGGACATCAGCACAGATACGCAGTATTTT. Residues: CATGDISTDTQYF.

DNA of the CDR3: TGTGCCAGCAGCATCGACAGAGACTATGGCTACACCTTC. Amino acids: CASSIDRDYGYTF. The chain employs TRBV7-2 and TRBJ1-2, with D possibly matching TRBD1 (5 bases). The CDR3 runs 13 residues. CDR1 is SGHTA, CDR2 FQGNSA, per germline. Deletions cut 5 bases from V and 3 bases from J, with 10 bases between.

V gene TRBV19 combines with J gene TRBJ1-5; TRBD1 agrees at 7 bases. CDR3 length equals 15 residues. The germline V gene has CDR1 LNHDA and CDR2 SQIVND (reference sequence). Trimming at V came to 4 bases and at J to 4 bases, leaving 7 bases not matched to a gene. CDR3 region: CASSRTGEPNQPQHF. The DNA for the CDR3 is TGTGCCAGTAGTAGGACAGGCGAACCGAATCAGCCCCAGCATTTT.

The chain combines TRBV19 with TRBJ2-7; no reliable D call. The germline gives CDR1 LNHDA, CDR2 SQIVND (reference sequence). With 4 bases removed from V and 0 bases from J, the gap between germline ends came to 10 bases. This CDR3 contains 14 residues. The CDR3 sequence: CASSTTWSSYEQYF. The CDR3 DNA reads as TGTGCCAGTAGTACCACATGGAGCTCCTACGAGCAGTACTTC.

The J gene is TRBJ2-3, the V gene TRBV4-1; possible D gene TRBD2, 5 bases. Trimming removed 1 base from V and 4 bases from J, with 12 bases in between. Germline values: CDR1 MGHRA, CDR2 YSYEKL. The length of the CDR3 is 15 residues. The CDR3 DNA is TGCGCCAGCAGCCAAGTTGGGGAGACCGCAGATACGCAGTATTTT. This gives the protein CASSQVGETADTQYF.

The chain uses TRBV14 and TRBJ2-7; D perhaps matches TRBD2 (6 bases). This CDR3 is built from 16 residues. With 4 bases removed from V and 4 bases from J, the gap between germline ends came to 20 bases. Germline loops: CDR1 SGHDN, CDR2 FVKESK. The CDR3 nucleotides read TGTGCCAGCAGCCCCCCCCCGACGGGAGCGTCGTACGAGCAGTACTTC. Amino acids: CASSPPPTGASYEQYF.

In DNA form, the CDR3 reads TGTGCCAGCAGCTTTCCTTCCTCCTACGAGCAGTACTTC. Translating gives CASSFPSSYEQYF. The V call is TRBV13, the J call TRBJ2-7; D is unresolved. Germline CDR1 is PRHDT and CDR2 is FYEKMQ (reference sequence). The CDR3 totals 13 residues. Trimming took 3 bases from V and 0 from J, leaving 6 bases between them. The variable domain in full, completed from reference TRBV13 and TRBJ2-7, reads AAGVIQSPRHLIKEKRETATLKCYPIPRHDTVYWYQQGPGQDPQFLISFYEKMQSDKGSIPDRFSAQQFSDYHSELNMSSLELGDSALYFCASSFPSSYEQYFGPGTRLTVT.

V gene TRBV2 combines with J gene TRBJ2-7, with 8 positions matching TRBD2. Germline CDR1 is SNHLY and CDR2 is FYNNEI. This CDR3 contains 12 residues. Trimming took 7 bases from V and 4 from J; bases not matched to a gene: 3. CDR3 residues: CASNAGGYEQYF. For the CDR3, the DNA is TGTGCCAGCAACGCGGGGGGTTACGAGCAGTACTTC.

V is TRBV10-3 and J is TRBJ2-2; 9 bases map to TRBD2. V was clipped by 2 bases and J by 2 bases; unmatched bases: 3. This CDR3 has 16 amino acids. Germline V gives CDR1 ENHRY, CDR2 SYGVKD. CDR3 amino acids: CAISEVAGANTGELFF. The CDR3 region has the DNA TGTGCCATCAGTGAGGTAGCGGGGGCCAACACCGGGGAGCTGTTTTTT.

This chain uses TRBV5-1 with TRBJ2-7, with 9 positions matching TRBD1. The CDR3 covers 14 residues. V lost 2 bases and J lost 2; bases outside the gene matches: 2. Germline CDR1 reads SGHRS; CDR2 reads YFSETQ. The CDR3 DNA reads TGCGCCAGCAGCTTCGGGACAGGGACCTACGAGCAGTACTTC. Its translation: CASSFGTGTYEQYF.

The gene calls are TRBV19 and TRBJ1-5; D might be TRBD1 (6 bases). The ends were cut back, 6 bases at V and 1 base at J, with 16 bases in the middle. This CDR3 has 16 residues. Germline V gene lookup returns CDR1 LNHDA and CDR2 SQIVND (reference sequence). DNA of the CDR3: TGTGCCAGTAGCCGTACAGGGATCGGGAGCAATCAGCCCCAGCATTTT. Its translation: CASSRTGIGSNQPQHF.

The gene calls are TRBV30 and TRBJ1-4, with TRBD1 matching over 8 bases. This CDR3 contains 12 residues. Trimming cost V 8 bases and J 6 bases; bases outside gene matches: 5. Per germline, CDR1 GTSNPN and CDR2 SVGIG (reference sequence). CDR3 protein: CAGGQVDEKLFF. CDR3 in DNA: TGTGCCGGGGGACAGGTTGATGAAAAACTGTTTTTT.

The DNA for the CDR3 is TGCAGCGTTGCTAAGGGAGGCACCGGGGAGCTGTTTTTT. As protein: CSVAKGGTGELFF. The chain uses TRBV29-1 and TRBJ2-2, with D perhaps matching TRBD2 (6 bases). Germline CDR1 and CDR2: SQVTM and ANQGSEA. The V end lost 4 bases, the J end lost 4 bases, and 10 bases lay between the germline ends. The CDR3 sequence is 13 residues long.

This chain uses TRBV7-2 with TRBJ2-5, with TRBD2 matching over 8 bases. The germline V gene encodes CDR1 SGHTA and CDR2 FQGNSA. The junction had 7 bases not matched to a gene; V was cut back by 2 bases and J by 5 bases. The CDR3 spans 15 residues. The CDR3 region is CASSLTGGRFETQYF. The DNA for the CDR3 is TGTGCCAGCAGCTTAACGGGGGGGCGTTTTGAGACCCAGTACTTC.

This chain uses TRBV7-2 with TRBJ2-7, with 7 bases that match TRBD1. Trimming removed 5 bases from V and 1 base from J; junction bases left unmatched: 5. The CDR3 has 14 amino acids. The V gene's germline CDR1 is SGHTA and CDR2 FQGNSA. The CDR3 nucleotides are TGTGCCAGCAGCCCATGGGACAGATCCTACGAGCAGTACTTC. Translating gives CASSPWDRSYEQYF.